Below are 9 T cell receptor beta chains sequenced from a single sample in a study of blood T cell repertoires in COVID-19. Generated by immunoSEQ multiplex PCR, the TCRdb table keeps only in-frame clones and is missing some. The sample has 95,000 to 150,000 clones; approximately 83% are singletons. The material sequenced was peripheral blood. These receptors originate from a woman aged 70-85 years with acute or convalescent COVID-19.

This sequence joins TRBV5-1 and TRBJ1-6; 9 bases fit TRBD1. Per germline, CDR1 SGHRS and CDR2 YFSETQ. This CDR3 comprises 16 residues. J was trimmed by 10 bases and V by 0 bases; bases with no gene match: 8. CDR3 region: CASSLAAGTGLSPLHF. The DNA of the CDR3 is TGCGCCAGCAGCTTGGCGGCTGGGACAGGGTTGTCACCCCTCCACTTT.

V usage is TRBV5-1 and J usage is TRBJ1-6; no definite D call. The CDR3 has 16 residues. Germline lookup yields CDR1 SGHRS and CDR2 YFSETQ. Trimming stripped 0 bases from V and 0 bases from J, with 7 bases between. The CDR3 DNA reads as TGCGCCAGCAGCTTGGCCCGGAGCTCCTATAATTCACCCCTCCACTTT. This gives the protein CASSLARSSYNSPLHF.

J is TRBJ1-6 and V is TRBV4-2, with 7 bases fitting TRBD1. This CDR3 has 14 amino acids. Germline trimming cut 4 bases from V and 8 bases from J; bases unmatched to any gene: 5. Germline CDR1 LGHNA, CDR2 YNFKEQ. The CDR3 region is CASSLQGKDSPLHF. CDR3 nucleotides: TGTGCCAGCAGCCTACAGGGGAAGGATTCACCCCTCCACTTT.

The chain links TRBV7-9 to TRBJ2-4, with TRBD1 matching over 7 bases. CDR3 length: 17 amino acids. CDR1 and CDR2 from the germline V gene are SEHNR and FQNEAQ (reference sequence). J lost 0 bases, V lost 2 bases, and 7 bases had no gene match. The CDR3 region has the DNA TGTGCCAGCAGCTTAACAGGGGCCCAACTAGCCAAAAACATTCAGTACTTC. Residues: CASSLTGAQLAKNIQYF.

This clone has only a few counts. This sequence joins TRBV27 and TRBJ1-2; D is unclear. The CDR3 covers 13 residues. Trimming pared 5 bases from V and 0 bases from J, leaving 7 bases between. In germline, CDR1 is MNHEY, CDR2 SMNVEV (reference sequence). CDR3 sequence: CASSPTPNYGYTF. CDR3 in DNA: TGTGCCAGCAGTCCCACTCCTAACTATGGCTACACCTTC.

This chain uses TRBV30 with TRBJ1-1; D is unclear. The CDR3 totals 11 residues. V lost 4 bases and J 2 bases, leaving 5 bases between the germline ends. The germline V gene has CDR1 GTSNPN and CDR2 SVGIG (reference sequence). CDR3 DNA sequence: TGTGCCTGGACCTTTAACACTGAAGCTTTCTTT. This encodes CAWTFNTEAFF.

This sequence joins TRBV19 and TRBJ2-3, with TRBD2 identical over 9 bases. V was pared by 3 bases and J by 4 bases, with 11 bases of the junction left unmatched. This CDR3 spans 17 amino acids. Germline values: CDR1 LNHDA, CDR2 SQIVND (reference sequence). CDR3 nucleotides: TGTGCCAGTAGTATCCTAGTAGGAGCGGGGGGAGCAGATACGCAGTATTTT. Amino acid sequence: CASSILVGAGGADTQYF.

About this clone: One junction end does not reproduce the germline sequence, and a read error may be involved. The genes are TRBV7-6 and TRBJ1-1, with D perhaps TRBD1 (5 bases). The CDR3 totals 17 residues. Looked up from germline, CDR1 is SGHVS and CDR2 is FNYEAQ. The CDR3 protein is CASSLGYFQDKGTKAFF. The CDR3, as DNA: TGTGCCAGCAGCTTAGGTTATTTTCAGGACAAGGGCACTAAAGCTTTCTTT.

The CDR3 DNA reads as TGTGCCAGCAGCTTATGGGACAGCTATGGCTACACCTTC. Its protein is CASSLWDSYGYTF. V is TRBV7-2 and J is TRBJ1-2; 7 bases fit TRBD1. The J segment lost 4 bases and the V segment lost 2 bases, leaving 1 base of the junction unmatched. The germline CDR1 and CDR2 sequences are SGHTA and FQGNSA. The CDR3 sequence is 13 residues long.